This TCR beta chain came from a study of blood T cell repertoires in COVID-19. The overall study: The study drew acute and convalescent COVID-19 samples from the United States, Italy and Spain. The analysed material was cDNA or gDNA that came from T cells, B-cell-depleted T cells, or PBMCs.

V lost 4 bases, J lost 0 bases, and 8 bases stayed unmatched. The CDR3 has 15 residues. The V gene's germline CDR1 is SQVTM and CDR2 ANQGSEA. Authors' analysis steps: Estimated nucleated cell counts came from reference gene primer amplification. TCRdb keeps only in-frame clones here, not all; method: immunoSEQ multiplex PCR. The D gene and trimming were derived from the DNA, and the V and J assignments and clone size from that table. The data contain 200,000 to 300,000 clones, 86% of them seen just once; the ten biggest clones take up around 9.1%. This clone was detected only a few times. This chain links TRBV29-1 with TRBJ1-2; 7 bases fit TRBD1. The specimen was peripheral blood. This clonotype originated in a middle-aged man who had recovered from COVID-19. CDR3 region: CSVATTGRANYGYTF. Written as DNA, the CDR3 is TGCAGCGTTGCAACGACAGGGCGAGCTAACTATGGCTACACCTTC.